These 6 T cell receptor beta chains were all obtained from the same sample, sequenced in a study of blood T cell repertoires in COVID-19. The repertoire was sequenced with immunoSEQ multiplex PCR; TCRdb's copy has only in-frame clones and lacks some. The table records 200,000 to 250,000 clones, under 90% of them present only once. The specimen sequenced was peripheral blood. These receptors came from a woman in her sixties who had recovered from COVID-19.

This rearrangement joins TRBV5-6 to TRBJ2-7; 7 positions agree with TRBD2. The CDR3 length is 13 residues. Germline values: CDR1 SGHDT, CDR2 YYEEEE. V trimming: 2 bases; J trimming: 6 bases; junction bases outside the gene matches: 5. CDR3 coding DNA: TGTGCCAGCAGCTTTAAGGGCGGGGGCGAGCAGTACTTC. Translated: CASSFKGGGEQYF.

This sequence joins TRBV10-3 and TRBJ2-7; TRBD2 agrees at 11 bases. Germline CDR1 ENHRY, CDR2 SYGVKD. The CDR3 has 14 amino acids. Losses at the gene ends were 8 bases for V and 2 bases for J; bases not matched to a gene: 5. The CDR3 loop reads CAIGGTSGPYEQYF. The CDR3 DNA reads as TGTGCCATCGGGGGGACTAGCGGCCCCTACGAGCAGTACTTC.

The V gene is TRBV7-6, the J gene TRBJ2-1, with 8 bases matching TRBD1. V dropped 5 bases and J dropped 5; count of bases not matched to a gene: 8. The CDR3 totals 15 residues. The germline CDR1 and CDR2 sequences are SGHVS and FNYEAQ. CDR3 protein: CASSIRQGINNEQFF. The DNA for the CDR3 is TGTGCCAGCAGCATCAGACAGGGGATAAACAATGAGCAGTTCTTC.

This rearrangement joins TRBV7-9 to TRBJ1-4, with TRBD1 matching over 9 bases. CDR3 length equals 16 residues. V dropped 4 bases and J dropped 7; count of bases not matched to a gene: 10. Per the germline V gene, CDR1 is SEHNR and CDR2 is FQNEAQ (reference sequence). The CDR3 coding sequence is TGTGCCAGCAGCTCTAATCTGGGACAGGGTGGTGAAAAACTGTTTTTT. Its translation is CASSSNLGQGGEKLFF. Variable domain in full (rest from reference TRBV7-9 and TRBJ1-4): DTGVSQNPRHKITKRGQNVTFRCDPISEHNRLYWYRQTLGQGPEFLTYFQNEAQLEKSRLLSDRFSAERPKGSFSTLEIQRTEQGDSAMYLCASSSNLGQGGEKLFFGSGTQLSVL.

The rearrangement links TRBV10-3 to TRBJ1-5, with TRBD1 matching 8 bases. Germline lookup yields CDR1 ENHRY and CDR2 SYGVKD. V gave up 5 bases and J gave up 1 base; unmatched junction bases: 4. CDR3 size: 15 residues. CDR3 loop: CAISFDRGSNQPQHF. CDR3 nucleotide sequence: TGTGCCATCAGTTTCGACAGGGGCAGCAATCAGCCCCAGCATTTT.

The V call is TRBV4-2, the J call TRBJ2-3, with 9 nucleotides matching TRBD2. The length of the CDR3 is 17 residues. After removal of 1 base from V and 6 bases from J, the junction contained 11 bases not matched to a gene. The germline gives CDR1 LGHNA, CDR2 YNFKEQ. In DNA form, the CDR3 reads TGTGCCAGCAGCCAAGGCGGGCGGGGGGGCCGAGGCGATACGCAGTATTTT. Its translation: CASSQGGRGGRGDTQYF.